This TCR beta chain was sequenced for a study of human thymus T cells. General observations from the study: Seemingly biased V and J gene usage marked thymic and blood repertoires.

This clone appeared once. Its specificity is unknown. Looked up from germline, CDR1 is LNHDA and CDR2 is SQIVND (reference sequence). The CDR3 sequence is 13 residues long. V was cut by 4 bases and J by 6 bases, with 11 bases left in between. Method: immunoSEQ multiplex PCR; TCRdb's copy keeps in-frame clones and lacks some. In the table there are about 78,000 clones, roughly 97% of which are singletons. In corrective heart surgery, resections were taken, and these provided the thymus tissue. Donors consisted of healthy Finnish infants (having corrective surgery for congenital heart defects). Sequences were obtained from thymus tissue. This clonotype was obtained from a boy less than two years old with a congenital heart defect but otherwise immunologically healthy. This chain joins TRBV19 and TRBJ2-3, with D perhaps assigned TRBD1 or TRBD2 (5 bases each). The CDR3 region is CASSTGPRDTQYF. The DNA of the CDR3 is TGTGCCAGTAGTACGGGACCGAGGGATACGCAGTATTTT.